These 2 T cell receptor beta chains were all obtained from the same sample, sequenced in a study of CD8+ T cells in alopecia areata. Reverse transcribed after extraction, RNA yielded cDNA as the sequencing template. Sequencing used immunoSEQ multiplex PCR; TCRdb keeps in-frame clones, though not all of them. In the table there are fewer than 150,000 clones, 30% to 40% of which are singletons. The sample comprised CD4+ T cells sorted from blood. These receptors were taken from a human donor with alopecia areata.

This clone was seen more than once but under ten times. This sequence joins TRBV29-1 and TRBJ1-4; D not certain. In germline, CDR1 is SQVTM, CDR2 ANQGSEA. CDR3 length equals 13 residues. V lost 6 bases and J lost 2, with 10 bases in between. The CDR3 nucleotides read TGCAGCGTCTCATGGGCGACTAATGAAAAACTGTTTTTT. Translating gives CSVSWATNEKLFF. The entire variable domain, with the rest obtained from reference TRBV29-1 and TRBJ1-4, is as follows: SAVISQKPSRDICQRGTSLTIQCQVDSQVTMMFWYRQQPGQSLTLIATANQGSEATYESGFVIDKFPISRPNLTFSTLTVSNMSPEDSSIYLCSVSWATNEKLFFGSGTQLSVL.

There are a few counts of this clone. This sequence joins TRBV28 and TRBJ1-5, with D uncertain. The CDR3 contains 15 residues. Trimming cost V 2 bases and J 4 bases, with 12 bases left between them. Germline CDR1 MDHEN, CDR2 SYDVKM. CDR3 protein: CASSLIGVANQPQHF. The CDR3 DNA reads TGTGCCAGCAGTTTAATTGGGGTCGCTAATCAGCCCCAGCATTTT.